What follows is one T cell receptor (beta chain) and its context. What antigen it recognizes has not been identified. No base quality values were provided; no much bigger clone lies one nucleotide off. CD8 naive samples were CD45RO-negative cells positively selected for CCR7, giving a CD45RA+CCR7+ population that excluded TemRA cells. The donors were healthy, HIV-negative adults who had no recently reported acute infections or vaccinations. Only Caucasian adults living in Nashville, Tennessee, USA were represented among the donors. After blood collection by leukapheresis, PBMCs were isolated using Ficoll-Histopaque density gradient centrifugation and then cryopreserved in the vapor phase of liquid nitrogen. Analytical flow cytometry was used to check the purity and quantity of every magnetically sorted T cell population. From each sorted fraction, genomic DNA was isolated and quantified by UV absorbance on a Nanodrop 2000c.

This sample stems from a study of shared clonotypes between healthy human individuals (TCRdb year 2020). Context from the whole study: The cohort included three men and a couple of women between 18 and 49 years of age. Per donor, three plates each were used for CD4 naive and CD4 memory, two for CD8 naive, and one for CD8 memory. Blood TCR repertoires of about five healthy adults were deeply sequenced to estimate repertoire size and the extent of clonotype sharing between individuals. Different laboratories and diverse techniques were used to prepare libraries and sequence TCR repertoires, to increase sequencing depth and limit assay-specific biases. Between about 0.8 and 8.9 billion PBMCs per donor were obtained by leukapheresis.

TCR CDR3 regions were amplified from genomic DNA by multiplex PCR using the deep immunoSEQ assay. Extracted genomic DNA from each cell subset was distributed evenly across all wells of several immunoSEQ 96-well plates, and each plate was treated as a replicate. For sorted subsets, approximately 200 ng of genomic DNA, equivalent to around 31,000 T cell genomes, went into each replicate PCR. Purified libraries were measured with a Qubit 3.0 fluorometer, size-checked on a Bioanalyzer 2100, and measured again with the KAPA Library Quantification kit. Every immunoSEQ 96-well plate was sequenced on a dedicated single-read 150-cycle Illumina NextSeq 550 flow cell. On the study's bioinformatics: The immunoSEQ output contained only junctional sequences without quality scores, so filtering could not match that applied to full-length reads. Sequences were annotated with PyIR, a Python wrapper for IgBLAST v1.9, using IMGT germline references to assign V/J genes and CDR3. Reads were removed for weak V/J assignments (E-value above 1e-6), missing CDR3, stop codons, out-of-frame junctions, or ambiguous translated residues. A V3J clonotype was defined by an identical inferred V gene, J gene, and CDR3 amino acid sequence. Percentage overlap between repertoires was computed as shared unique clonotypes divided by the size of the smaller repertoire. Three approaches were used to assess repertoire richness: RTK rarefaction, the Chao1 estimator, and Recon v2.1 estimates of unobserved clonotypes. Generation probabilities were computed with OLGA for all TCRbeta clonotypes obtained by the gDNA method from several donors. As stored in TCRdb, this immuneACCESS dataset retains in-frame rearrangements with V and J assigned. A fraction of the clones does not appear; measured against another copy, unresolved V genes explain less than half of the discrepancy, and the remainder lacks a known reason. V and J calls and clone size are as listed in that table; D and trimming were resolved from the DNA. The sample contains about 2.1 million clones, just over 90% of them found a single time. Approximately 1.7% of the sample goes to the ten largest clones.

After removal of 4 bases from V and 6 bases from J, the junction retains 7 bases not matched to a gene. Including cysteine and phenylalanine, the CDR3 has 14 amino acids. Of all the DNA, just the CDR3 is kept, 42 bases in frame from base 1. For CDR1 and CDR2, the germline V gene (reference sequence) lists SGHNT and YYREEE. Overall results and qualifications from the work: Clonotypes shared by all four sorted-subset donors showed higher generation probabilities than non-shared clonotypes. Sampling was restricted to blood, and TCR repertoires in tissue are likely to differ from TCR repertoires in blood. The genetic and exposure-history diversity represented was limited by the small number of donors. About 5% of naive CD4, roughly 3.5% of naive CD8, around 2.3% of memory CD4, and approximately 0.39% of memory CD8 clonotypes were shared across several donors. Estimated clonotype richness was generally larger for naive than for memory subsets. Pairwise subsampling led to the expectation that sequencing depth would affect the degree of clonotype sharing among donors. Incomplete sequencing was indicated by rarefaction of sorted-subset datasets, despite the large sequencing depth.

The sequencing sample was made of naive CD8+ T cells from PBMCs. This specimen's cell subset or site label, interpreted: CD45RA+CCR7+. Rearrangement joined TRBV5-4 to TRBJ2-1, with 7 bases matching TRBD2. This sequence was found in a young man in good health. Some clones in this sample may be carry-over from other donors' samples. The CDR3 amino acid sequence is: CASSTWRESNEQFF. The DNA reads TGTGCCAGCAGCACGTGGCGGGAGAGCAATGAGCAGTTCTTC.